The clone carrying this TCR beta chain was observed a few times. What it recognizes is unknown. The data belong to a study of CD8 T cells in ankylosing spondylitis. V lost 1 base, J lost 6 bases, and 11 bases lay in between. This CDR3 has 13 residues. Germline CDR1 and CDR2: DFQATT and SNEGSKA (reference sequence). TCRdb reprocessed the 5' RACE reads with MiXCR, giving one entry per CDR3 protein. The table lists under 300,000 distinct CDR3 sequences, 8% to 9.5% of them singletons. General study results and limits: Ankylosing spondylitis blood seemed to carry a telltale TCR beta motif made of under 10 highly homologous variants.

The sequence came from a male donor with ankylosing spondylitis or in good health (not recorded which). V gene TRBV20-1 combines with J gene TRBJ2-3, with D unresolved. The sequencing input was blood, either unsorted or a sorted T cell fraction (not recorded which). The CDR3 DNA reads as TGCAGTGCTAGAGCACCCGGCTTGGATACGCAGTATTTT. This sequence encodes CSARAPGLDTQYF.